Below, 8 T cell receptor beta chains from the same sample are listed, as sequenced in a study of blood T cell repertoires in COVID-19. Produced via immunoSEQ multiplex PCR; TCRdb's table is partial and in-frame only. Altogether about 210,000 clones are present, 90% to 95% being singletons, with the ten largest covering roughly 1.2%. The specimen was peripheral blood. All receptors come from a man aged 25 to 40 with acute or convalescent COVID-19.

A few counts support this clone. J is TRBJ2-7 and V is TRBV5-8, with D possibly matching TRBD1 (7 bases). The germline V and J ends were trimmed by 0 bases and 4 bases, with 11 bases remaining between them. Germline-derived CDR1 and CDR2 are SGHTS and YDEGEE. This CDR3 spans 14 amino acids. The chain's CDR3 is CASSLGQGGYEQYF. The DNA for the CDR3 is TGTGCCAGCAGCTTGGGACAGGGAGGTTACGAGCAGTACTTC.

The J gene is TRBJ2-2, the V gene TRBV18, with unresolved D. Between the trimmed V and J ends, which lost 5 bases and 2 bases, there was a span of 9 bases. Germline V gives CDR1 KGHSH, CDR2 LQKENI. This CDR3 spans 14 amino acids. The CDR3 region is CASSANLNTGELFF. The CDR3 nucleotides read TGTGCCAGCTCAGCAAACCTAAACACCGGGGAGCTGTTTTTT.

The genes are TRBV7-9 and TRBJ2-2, with 12 bases aligning to TRBD2. The germline gives CDR1 SEHNR, CDR2 FQNEAQ (reference sequence). The V gene end was trimmed by 5 bases and the J gene end by 5 bases; junction bases not matched to a gene: 12. This CDR3 comprises 18 residues. The chain's CDR3 is CASSPLGLAGRGTGELFF. CDR3 nucleotide sequence: TGTGCCAGCAGCCCTCTTGGACTAGCGGGAAGGGGTACCGGGGAGCTGTTTTTT.

This clone was found once. In nucleotides, the CDR3 is TGTGCCAGCAGCTTGGTATACAGGGACCACACTGAAGCTTTCTTT. This translates into CASSLVYRDHTEAFF. The chain is built from TRBV5-8 and TRBJ1-1, with D possibly TRBD1 on 6 matching bases. CDR1 is SGHTS and CDR2 is YDEGEE in the germline V gene. This CDR3 is built from 15 residues. Deletions cut 0 bases from V and 3 bases from J, with 12 bases between. The variable domain in full, completed from reference TRBV5-8 and TRBJ1-1, reads EAGVTQSPTHLIKTRGQQATLRCSPISGHTSVYWYQQALGLGLQFLLWYDEGEERNRGNFPPRFSGRQFPNYSSELNVNALELEDSALYLCASSLVYRDHTEAFFGQGTRLTVV.

This chain links TRBV28 with TRBJ2-5, with 13 nucleotides matching TRBD2. The CDR3 runs 15 residues. V shed 6 bases and J 3 bases; nucleotides not matched to a gene: 4. Germline lookup yields CDR1 MDHEN and CDR2 SYDVKM. The CDR3 region is CASSLGLAGKETQYF. CDR3 in DNA: TGTGCCAGCAGCCTGGGACTAGCGGGAAAAGAGACCCAGTACTTC.

The chain uses TRBV5-1 and TRBJ2-2; D is possibly TRBD1 (5 bases). Deletions cut 0 bases from V and 5 bases from J, with 5 bases between. Germline V gene lookup returns CDR1 SGHRS and CDR2 YFSETQ. CDR3 length: 13 amino acids. CDR3 amino acids: CASSLEGTGELFF. The CDR3 nucleotides read TGCGCCAGCAGCTTGGAGGGGACCGGGGAGCTGTTTTTT.

The chain recombines TRBV19 with TRBJ1-2, with 7 bases fitting TRBD1. The CDR3 is 15 amino acids. Per germline, CDR1 LNHDA and CDR2 SQIVND (reference sequence). The V and J ends lost 4 bases and 0 bases, in that order; junction bases with no gene match: 5. CDR3 DNA sequence: TGTGCCAGTAGTACTTCAGGGGGGACTAACTATGGCTACACCTTC. As protein: CASSTSGGTNYGYTF.

V and J are TRBV7-6 and TRBJ2-1, with 10 nucleotides matching TRBD2. The V gene's germline CDR1 is SGHVS and CDR2 FNYEAQ. J was trimmed by 9 bases and V by 2 bases; bases with no gene match: 10. This CDR3 comprises 16 residues. The CDR3 region is CASSLSPAGGPSEQFF. Here the CDR3 DNA reads TGTGCCAGCAGCTTAAGTCCAGCGGGGGGGCCTAGTGAGCAGTTCTTC. Based on the CDR3 plus reference TRBV7-6 and TRBJ2-1, the full variable domain is GAGVSQSPRYKVTKRGQDVALRCDPISGHVSLYWYRQALGQGPEFLTYFNYEAQQDKSGLPNDRFSAERPEGSISTLTIQRTEQRDSAMYRCASSLSPAGGPSEQFFGPGTRLTVL.